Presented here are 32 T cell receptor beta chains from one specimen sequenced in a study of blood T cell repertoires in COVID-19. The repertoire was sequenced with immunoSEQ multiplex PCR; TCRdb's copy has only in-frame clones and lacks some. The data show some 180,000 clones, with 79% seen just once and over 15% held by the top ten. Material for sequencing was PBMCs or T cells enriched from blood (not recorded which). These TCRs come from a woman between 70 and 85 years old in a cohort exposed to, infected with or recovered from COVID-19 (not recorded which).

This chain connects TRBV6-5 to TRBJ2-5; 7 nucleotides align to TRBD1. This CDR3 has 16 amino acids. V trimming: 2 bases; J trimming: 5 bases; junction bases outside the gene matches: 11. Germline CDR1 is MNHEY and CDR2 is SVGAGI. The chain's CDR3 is CASSYIPLGTAETQYF. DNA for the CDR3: TGTGCCAGCAGTTACATACCTTTGGGGACAGCCGAGACCCAGTACTTC.

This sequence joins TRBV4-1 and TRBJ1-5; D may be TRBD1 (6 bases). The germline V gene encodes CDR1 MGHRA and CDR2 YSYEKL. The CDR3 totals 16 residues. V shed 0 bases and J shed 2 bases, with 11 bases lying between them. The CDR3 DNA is TGCGCCAGCAGCCAAGAAGGGGGTTCCGGCAATCAGCCCCAGCATTTT. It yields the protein CASSQEGGSGNQPQHF.

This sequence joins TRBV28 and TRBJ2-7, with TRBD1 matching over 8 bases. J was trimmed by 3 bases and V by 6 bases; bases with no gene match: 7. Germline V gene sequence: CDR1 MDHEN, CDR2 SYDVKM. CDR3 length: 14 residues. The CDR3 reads CASRAPGQDYEQYF. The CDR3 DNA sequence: TGTGCCAGCAGGGCCCCGGGACAGGACTACGAGCAGTACTTC. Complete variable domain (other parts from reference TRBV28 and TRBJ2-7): DVKVTQSSRYLVKRTGEKVFLECVQDMDHENMFWYRQDPGLGLRLIYFSYDVKMKEKGDIPEGYSVSREKKERFSLILESASTNQTSMYLCASRAPGQDYEQYFGPGTRLTVT.

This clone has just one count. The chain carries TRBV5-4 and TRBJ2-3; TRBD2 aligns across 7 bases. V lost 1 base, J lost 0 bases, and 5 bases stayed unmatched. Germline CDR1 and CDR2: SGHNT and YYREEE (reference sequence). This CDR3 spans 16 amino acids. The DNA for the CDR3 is TGTGCCAGCAGCTTGCGGCTAGCGGTTAGCACAGATACGCAGTATTTT. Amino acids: CASSLRLAVSTDTQYF. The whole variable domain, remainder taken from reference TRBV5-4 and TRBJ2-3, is ETGVTQSPTHLIKTRGQQVTLRCSSQSGHNTVSWYQQALGQGPQFIFQYYREEENGRGNFPPRFSGLQFPNYSSELNVNALELDDSALYLCASSLRLAVSTDTQYFGPGTRLTVL.

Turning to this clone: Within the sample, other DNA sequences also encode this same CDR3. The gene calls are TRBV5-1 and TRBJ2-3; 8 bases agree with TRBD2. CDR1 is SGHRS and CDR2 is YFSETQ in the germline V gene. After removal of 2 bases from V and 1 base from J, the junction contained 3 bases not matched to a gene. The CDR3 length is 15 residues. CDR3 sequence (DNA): TGCGCCAGCAGCTTTCTAGCGGGTGGCACAGATACGCAGTATTTT. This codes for CASSFLAGGTDTQYF.

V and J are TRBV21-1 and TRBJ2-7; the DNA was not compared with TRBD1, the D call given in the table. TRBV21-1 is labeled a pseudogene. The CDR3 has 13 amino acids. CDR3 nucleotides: TGTGCCAGCATCCCAGGGGGCCGCTACGAGCAGTACTTC. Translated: CASIPGGRYEQYF.

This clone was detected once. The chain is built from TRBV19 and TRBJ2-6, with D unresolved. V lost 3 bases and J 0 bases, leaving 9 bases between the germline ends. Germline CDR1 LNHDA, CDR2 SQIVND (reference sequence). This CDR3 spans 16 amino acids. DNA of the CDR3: TGTGCCAGTAGTATGCAGGTACTCTCTGGGGCCAACGTCCTGACTTTC. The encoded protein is CASSMQVLSGANVLTF.

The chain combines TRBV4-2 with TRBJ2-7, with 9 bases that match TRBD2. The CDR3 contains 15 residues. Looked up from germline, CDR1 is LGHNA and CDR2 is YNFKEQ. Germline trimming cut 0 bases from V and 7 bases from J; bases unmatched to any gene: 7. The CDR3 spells CASSQEGAGGGEQYF. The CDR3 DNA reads TGTGCCAGCAGCCAAGAAGGAGCGGGAGGAGGTGAGCAGTACTTC.

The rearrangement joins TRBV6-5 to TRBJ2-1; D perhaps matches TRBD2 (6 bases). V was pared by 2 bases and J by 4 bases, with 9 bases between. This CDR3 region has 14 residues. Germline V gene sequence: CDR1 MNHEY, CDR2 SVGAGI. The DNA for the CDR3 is TGTGCCAGCAGTTACCAAGCGGGTTACAATGAGCAGTTCTTC. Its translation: CASSYQAGYNEQFF.

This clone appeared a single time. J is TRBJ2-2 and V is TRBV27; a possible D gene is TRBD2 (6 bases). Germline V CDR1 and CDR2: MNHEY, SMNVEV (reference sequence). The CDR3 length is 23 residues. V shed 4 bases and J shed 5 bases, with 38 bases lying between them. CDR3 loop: CASSYPRGPGAYGGGPWTGELFF. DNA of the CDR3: TGTGCCAGCAGTTACCCCCGCGGGCCCGGCGCCTACGGGGGAGGCCCTTGGACCGGGGAGCTGTTTTTT.

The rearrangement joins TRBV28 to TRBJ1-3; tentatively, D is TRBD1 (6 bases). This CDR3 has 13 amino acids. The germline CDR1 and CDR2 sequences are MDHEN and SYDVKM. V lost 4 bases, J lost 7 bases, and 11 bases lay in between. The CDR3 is CASSWDKRNTIYF. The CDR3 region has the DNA TGTGCCAGCAGTTGGGACAAGAGGAACACCATATATTTT.

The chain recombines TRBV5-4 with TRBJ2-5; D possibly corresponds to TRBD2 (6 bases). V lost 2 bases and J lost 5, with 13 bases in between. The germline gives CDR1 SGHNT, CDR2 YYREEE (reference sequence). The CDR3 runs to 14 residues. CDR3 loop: CASSFGRREETQYF. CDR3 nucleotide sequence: TGTGCCAGCAGCTTCGGTAGGAGGGAGGAGACCCAGTACTTC.

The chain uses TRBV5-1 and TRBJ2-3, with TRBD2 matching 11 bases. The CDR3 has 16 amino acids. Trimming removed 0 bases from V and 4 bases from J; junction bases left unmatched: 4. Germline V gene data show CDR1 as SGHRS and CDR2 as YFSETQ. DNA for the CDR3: TGCGCCAGCAGCTTGGGGCTAGCGGGAGGTGCAGATACGCAGTATTTT. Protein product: CASSLGLAGGADTQYF.

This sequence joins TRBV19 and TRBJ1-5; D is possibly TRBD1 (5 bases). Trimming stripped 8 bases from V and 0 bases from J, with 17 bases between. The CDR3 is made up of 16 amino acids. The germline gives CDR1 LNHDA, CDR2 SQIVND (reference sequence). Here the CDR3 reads CASAPQGGYSNQPQHF. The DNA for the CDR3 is TGTGCCAGTGCGCCCCAGGGAGGATATAGCAATCAGCCCCAGCATTTT.

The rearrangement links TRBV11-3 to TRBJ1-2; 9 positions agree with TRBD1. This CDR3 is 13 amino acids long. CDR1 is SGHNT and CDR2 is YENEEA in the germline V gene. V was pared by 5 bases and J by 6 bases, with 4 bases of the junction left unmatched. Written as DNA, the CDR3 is TGTGCCAGCAGCGGGACAGGGTACAATGGCTACACCTTC. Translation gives CASSGTGYNGYTF.

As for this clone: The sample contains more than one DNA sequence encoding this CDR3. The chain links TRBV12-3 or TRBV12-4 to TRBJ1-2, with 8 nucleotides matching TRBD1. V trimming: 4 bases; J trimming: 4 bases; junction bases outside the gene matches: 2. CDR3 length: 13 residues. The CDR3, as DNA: TGTGCCAGCAGTTCAGGACAGGGCTATGGCTACACCTTC. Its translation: CASSSGQGYGYTF.

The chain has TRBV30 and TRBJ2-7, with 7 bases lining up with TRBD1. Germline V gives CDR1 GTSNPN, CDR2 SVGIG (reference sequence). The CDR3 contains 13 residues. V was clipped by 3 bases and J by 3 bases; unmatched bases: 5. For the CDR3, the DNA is TGTGCCTGGAGCACACAGGGGCTCTACGAGCAGTACTTC. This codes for CAWSTQGLYEQYF. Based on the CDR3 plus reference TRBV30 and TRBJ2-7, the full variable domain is SQTIHQWPATLVQPVGSPLSLECTVEGTSNPNLYWYRQAAGRGLQLLFYSVGIGQISSEVPQNLSASRPQDRQFILSSKKLLLSDSGFYLCAWSTQGLYEQYFGPGTRLTVT.

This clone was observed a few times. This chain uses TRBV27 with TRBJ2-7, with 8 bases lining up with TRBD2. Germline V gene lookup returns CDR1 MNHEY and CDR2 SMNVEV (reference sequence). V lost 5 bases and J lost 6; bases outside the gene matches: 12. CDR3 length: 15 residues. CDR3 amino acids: CASSASGTRSFEQYF. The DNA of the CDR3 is TGTGCCAGCAGTGCTTCCGGGACTAGGAGTTTCGAGCAGTACTTC.

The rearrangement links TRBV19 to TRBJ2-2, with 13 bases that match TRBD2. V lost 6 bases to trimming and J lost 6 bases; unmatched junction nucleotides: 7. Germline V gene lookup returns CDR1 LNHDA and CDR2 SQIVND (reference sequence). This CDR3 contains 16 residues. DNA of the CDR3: TGTGCCAGTAGGTTTCTAGGACTAGCGGGAGCCGGGGAGCTGTTTTTT. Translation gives CASRFLGLAGAGELFF.

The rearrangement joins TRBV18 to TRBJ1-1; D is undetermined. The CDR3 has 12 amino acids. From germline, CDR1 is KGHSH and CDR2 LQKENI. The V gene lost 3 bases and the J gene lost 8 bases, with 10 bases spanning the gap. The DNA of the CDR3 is TGTGCCAGCTCACCCGCCGCGGGGGAAGCTTTCTTT. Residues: CASSPAAGEAFF.

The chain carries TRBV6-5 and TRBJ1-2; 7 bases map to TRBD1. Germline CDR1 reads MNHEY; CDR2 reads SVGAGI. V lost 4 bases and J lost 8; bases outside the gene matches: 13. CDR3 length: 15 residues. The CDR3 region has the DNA TGTGCCAGCAGTTCCGCCAGGGGGGCTGTGAGAGGCTACACCTTC. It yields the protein CASSSARGAVRGYTF.

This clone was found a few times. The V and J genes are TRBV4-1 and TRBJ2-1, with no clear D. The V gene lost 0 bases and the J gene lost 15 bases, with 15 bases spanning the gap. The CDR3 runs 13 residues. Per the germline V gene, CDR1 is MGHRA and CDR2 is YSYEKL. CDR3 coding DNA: TGCGCCAGCAGCCAAGATGGGCCTCTTCCCAGGTTCTTC. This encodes CASSQDGPLPRFF.

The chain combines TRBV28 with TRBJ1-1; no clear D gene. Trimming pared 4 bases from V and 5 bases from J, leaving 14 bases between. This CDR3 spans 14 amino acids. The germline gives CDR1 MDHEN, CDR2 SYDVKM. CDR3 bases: TGTGCCAGCAGTTGGGCGCAAACGAAGACTGAAGCTTTCTTT. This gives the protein CASSWAQTKTEAFF.

The CDR3 loop is CASSQAPGRTDQFF. The CDR3 region has the DNA TGTGCCAGCAGCCAAGCACCTGGGCGCACAGACCAGTTCTTC. This rearrangement joins TRBV3-1 (or the pseudogene TRBV3-2) to TRBJ2-1; D unresolved. Trimming stripped 1 base from V and 13 bases from J, with 17 bases between. The V gene's germline CDR1 is LGHDT and CDR2 YNNKEL (reference sequence). This CDR3 comprises 14 residues.

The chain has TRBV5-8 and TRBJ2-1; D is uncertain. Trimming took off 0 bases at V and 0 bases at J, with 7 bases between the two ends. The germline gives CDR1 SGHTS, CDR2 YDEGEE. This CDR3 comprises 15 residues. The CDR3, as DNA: TGTGCCAGCAGCTTGGGCGCTCGCTCCTACAATGAGCAGTTCTTC. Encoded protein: CASSLGARSYNEQFF.

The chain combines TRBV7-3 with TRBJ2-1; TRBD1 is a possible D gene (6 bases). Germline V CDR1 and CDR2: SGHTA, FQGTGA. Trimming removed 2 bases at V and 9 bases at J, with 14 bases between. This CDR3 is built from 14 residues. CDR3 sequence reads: CASSLGIGDIEQFF. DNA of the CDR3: TGTGCCAGCAGCTTAGGTATTGGGGACATTGAGCAGTTCTTC.

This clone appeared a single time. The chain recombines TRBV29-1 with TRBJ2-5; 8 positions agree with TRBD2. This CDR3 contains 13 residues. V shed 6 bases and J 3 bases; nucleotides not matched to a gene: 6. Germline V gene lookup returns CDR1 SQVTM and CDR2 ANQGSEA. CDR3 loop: CSVSSGWEETQYF. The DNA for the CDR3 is TGCAGCGTATCTAGCGGGTGGGAAGAGACCCAGTACTTC. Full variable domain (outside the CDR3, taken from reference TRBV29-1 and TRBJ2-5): SAVISQKPSRDICQRGTSLTIQCQVDSQVTMMFWYRQQPGQSLTLIATANQGSEATYESGFVIDKFPISRPNLTFSTLTVSNMSPEDSSIYLCSVSSGWEETQYFGPGTRLLVL.

CDR3 in DNA: TGTGCCAGCAGCCGAGGGACAGGGGAGGCCTACAATGAGCAGTTCTTC. Amino acids: CASSRGTGEAYNEQFF. This sequence joins TRBV2 and TRBJ2-1, with 10 bases lining up with TRBD1. Germline lookup yields CDR1 SNHLY and CDR2 FYNNEI. V gave up 6 bases and J gave up 2 bases; unmatched junction bases: 7. The CDR3 is 16 amino acids.

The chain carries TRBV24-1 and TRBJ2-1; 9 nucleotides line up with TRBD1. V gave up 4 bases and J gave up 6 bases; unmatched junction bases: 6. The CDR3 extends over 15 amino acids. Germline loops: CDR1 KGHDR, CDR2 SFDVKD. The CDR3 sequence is CATSDRQGGGNEQFF. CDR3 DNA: TGTGCCACCAGTGACAGACAGGGGGGTGGCAATGAGCAGTTCTTC.

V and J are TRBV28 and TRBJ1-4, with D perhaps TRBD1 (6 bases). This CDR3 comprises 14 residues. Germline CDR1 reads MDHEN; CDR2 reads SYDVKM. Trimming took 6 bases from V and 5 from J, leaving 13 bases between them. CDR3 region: CASSRGRGNEKLFF. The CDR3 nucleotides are TGTGCCAGCAGCCGGGGGAGGGGGAATGAAAAACTGTTTTTT.

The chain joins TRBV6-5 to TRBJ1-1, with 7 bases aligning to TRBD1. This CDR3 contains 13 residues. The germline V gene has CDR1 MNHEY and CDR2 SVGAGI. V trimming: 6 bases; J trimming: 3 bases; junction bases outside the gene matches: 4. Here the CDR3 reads CASSGQVYTEAFF. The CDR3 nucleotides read TGTGCCAGCAGCGGACAGGTTTACACTGAAGCTTTCTTT.

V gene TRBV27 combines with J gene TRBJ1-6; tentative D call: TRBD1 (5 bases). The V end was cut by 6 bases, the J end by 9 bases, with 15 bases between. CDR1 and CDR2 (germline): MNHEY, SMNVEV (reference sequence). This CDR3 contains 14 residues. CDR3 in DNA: TGTGCCAGCAGGGGACTGGTGCCGGTTTCACCCCTCCACTTT. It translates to CASRGLVPVSPLHF.